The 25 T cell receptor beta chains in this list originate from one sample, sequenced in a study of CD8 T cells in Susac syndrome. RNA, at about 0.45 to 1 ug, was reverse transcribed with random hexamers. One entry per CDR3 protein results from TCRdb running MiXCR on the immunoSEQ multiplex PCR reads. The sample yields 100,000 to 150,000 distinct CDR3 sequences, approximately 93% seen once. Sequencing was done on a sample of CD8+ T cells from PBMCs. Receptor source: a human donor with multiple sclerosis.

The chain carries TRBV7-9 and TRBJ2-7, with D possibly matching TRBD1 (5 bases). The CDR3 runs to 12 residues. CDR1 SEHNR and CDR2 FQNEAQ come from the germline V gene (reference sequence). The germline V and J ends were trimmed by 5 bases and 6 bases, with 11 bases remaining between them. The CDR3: CASSRDSVEQYF. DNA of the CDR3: TGTGCCAGCAGCCGCGACAGTGTCGAGCAGTACTTC.

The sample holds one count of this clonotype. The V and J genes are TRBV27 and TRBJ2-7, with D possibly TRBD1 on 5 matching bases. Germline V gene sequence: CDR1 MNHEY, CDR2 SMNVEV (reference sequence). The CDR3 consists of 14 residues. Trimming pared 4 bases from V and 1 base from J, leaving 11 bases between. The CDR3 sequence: CASSSPPGSYEQYF. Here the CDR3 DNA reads TGTGCCAGCAGTTCCCCTCCAGGGTCCTACGAGCAGTACTTC.

The CDR3 DNA is TGTGCCAGCAGTTTGGGGGGAGTCTACGAGCAGTACGTC. Translated: CASSLGGVYEQYV. The chain couples TRBV6-2 or TRBV6-3 to TRBJ2-7, with D maybe TRBD2 (6 bases). The CDR3 is 13 residues long. Germline CDR1 and CDR2: MNHEY and SVGEGT. With 4 bases removed from V and 3 bases from J, the gap between germline ends came to 10 bases.

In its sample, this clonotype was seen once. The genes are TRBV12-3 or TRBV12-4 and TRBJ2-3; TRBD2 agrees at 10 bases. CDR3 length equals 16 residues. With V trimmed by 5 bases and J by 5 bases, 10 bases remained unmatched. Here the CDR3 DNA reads TGTGCCAGCAGTCCTACGACTAGCGGGTCAATAGATACGCAGTATTTT. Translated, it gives CASSPTTSGSIDTQYF.

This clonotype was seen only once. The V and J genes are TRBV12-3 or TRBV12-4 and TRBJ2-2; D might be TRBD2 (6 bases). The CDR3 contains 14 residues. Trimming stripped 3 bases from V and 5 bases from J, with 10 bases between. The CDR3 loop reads CASSFAGITGELFF. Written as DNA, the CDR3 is TGTGCCAGCAGTTTCGCGGGAATAACCGGGGAGCTGTTTTTT.

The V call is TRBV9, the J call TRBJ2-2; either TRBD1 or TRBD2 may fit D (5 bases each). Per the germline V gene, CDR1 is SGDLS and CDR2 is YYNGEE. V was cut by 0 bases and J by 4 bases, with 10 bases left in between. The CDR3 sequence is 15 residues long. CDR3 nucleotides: TGTGCCAGCAGCGTAGGAGGGGTGGGCACCGGGGAGCTGTTTTTT. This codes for CASSVGGVGTGELFF.

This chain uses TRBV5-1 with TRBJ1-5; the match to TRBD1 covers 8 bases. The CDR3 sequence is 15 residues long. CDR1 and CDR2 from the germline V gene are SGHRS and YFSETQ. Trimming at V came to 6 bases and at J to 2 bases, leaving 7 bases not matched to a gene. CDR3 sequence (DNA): TGCGCCAGCATAGGACAGGGAGGTGGCAATCAGCCCCAGCATTTT. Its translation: CASIGQGGGNQPQHF.

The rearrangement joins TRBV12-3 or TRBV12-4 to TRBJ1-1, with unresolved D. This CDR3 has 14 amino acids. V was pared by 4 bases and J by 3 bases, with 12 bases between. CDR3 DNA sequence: TGTGCCAGCAGTTCGCGGCAGGATGACACTGAAGCTTTCTTT. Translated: CASSSRQDDTEAFF.

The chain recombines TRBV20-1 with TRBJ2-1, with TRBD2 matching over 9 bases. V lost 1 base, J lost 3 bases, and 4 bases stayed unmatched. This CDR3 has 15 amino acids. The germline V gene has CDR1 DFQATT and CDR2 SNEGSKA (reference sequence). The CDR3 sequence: CSARGAGGLYNEQFF. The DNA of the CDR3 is TGCAGTGCTAGAGGGGCGGGGGGGCTCTACAATGAGCAGTTCTTC.

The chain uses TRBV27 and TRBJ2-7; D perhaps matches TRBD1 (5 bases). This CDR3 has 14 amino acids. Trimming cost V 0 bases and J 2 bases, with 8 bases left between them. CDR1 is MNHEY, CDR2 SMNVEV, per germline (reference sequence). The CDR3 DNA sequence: TGTGCCAGCAGTTTATCTCCAGGGACCTACGAGCAGTACGTC. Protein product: CASSLSPGTYEQYV.

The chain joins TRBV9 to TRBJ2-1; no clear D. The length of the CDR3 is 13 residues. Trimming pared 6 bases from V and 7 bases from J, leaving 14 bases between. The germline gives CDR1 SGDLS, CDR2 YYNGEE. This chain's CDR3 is CASNSFPTNEQFF. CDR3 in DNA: TGTGCCAGCAACTCGTTCCCGACTAATGAGCAGTTCTTC.

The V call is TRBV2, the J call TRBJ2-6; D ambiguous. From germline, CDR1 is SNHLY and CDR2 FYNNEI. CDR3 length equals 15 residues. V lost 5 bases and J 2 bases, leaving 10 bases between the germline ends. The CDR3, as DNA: TGTGCCAGCAGTTCTTGGGTAACTGGGGCCAACGTCCTGACTTTC. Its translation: CASSSWVTGANVLTF.

The CDR3 sequence: CASHGGADYEQYF. The CDR3 DNA reads as TGTGCCTCACACGGTGGGGCAGACTACGAGCAGTACTTC. The chain combines TRBV28 with TRBJ2-7, with D tentatively TRBD1 (5 bases). Trimming removed 11 bases at V and 3 bases at J, with 17 bases between. CDR3 length equals 13 residues. Germline loops: CDR1 MDHEN, CDR2 SYDVKM. The entire variable domain, with the rest obtained from reference TRBV28 and TRBJ2-7, is as follows: DVKVTQSSRYLVKRTGEKVFLECVQDMDHENMFWYRQDPGLGLRLIYFSYDVKMKEKGDIPEGYSVSREKKERFSLILESASTNQTSMYLCASHGGADYEQYFGPGTRLTVT.

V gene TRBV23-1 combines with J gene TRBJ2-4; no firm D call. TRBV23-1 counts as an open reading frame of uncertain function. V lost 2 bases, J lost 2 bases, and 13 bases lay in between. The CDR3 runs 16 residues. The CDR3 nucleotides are TGCGCCAGCAGTCAAAGGGTGGGCGAGTCCAAAAACATTCAGTACTTC. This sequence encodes CASSQRVGESKNIQYF.

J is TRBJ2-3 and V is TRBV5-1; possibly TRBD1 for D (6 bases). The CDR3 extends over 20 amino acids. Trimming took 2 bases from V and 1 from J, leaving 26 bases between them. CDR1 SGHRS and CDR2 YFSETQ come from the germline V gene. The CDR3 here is CASSFFEDVGAGRGTDTQYF. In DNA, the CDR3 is TGCGCCAGCAGCTTTTTCGAGGACGTGGGGGCAGGTCGGGGCACAGATACGCAGTATTTT.

The CDR3 DNA reads as TGTGCCAGCAGTCCCGTCACCGGGACAGTACCGCCGAATGAGCAGTTCTTC. Translated: CASSPVTGTVPPNEQFF. The chain uses TRBV12-3 or TRBV12-4 and TRBJ2-1; 7 nucleotides align to TRBD1. The CDR3 runs to 17 residues. V lost 5 bases to trimming and J lost 7 bases; unmatched junction nucleotides: 17.

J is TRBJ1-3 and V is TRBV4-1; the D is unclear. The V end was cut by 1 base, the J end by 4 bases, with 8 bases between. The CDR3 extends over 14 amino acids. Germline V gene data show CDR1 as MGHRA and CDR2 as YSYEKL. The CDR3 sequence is CASSQVEGGNTIYF. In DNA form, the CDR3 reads TGCGCCAGCAGCCAAGTTGAGGGAGGAAACACCATATATTTT.

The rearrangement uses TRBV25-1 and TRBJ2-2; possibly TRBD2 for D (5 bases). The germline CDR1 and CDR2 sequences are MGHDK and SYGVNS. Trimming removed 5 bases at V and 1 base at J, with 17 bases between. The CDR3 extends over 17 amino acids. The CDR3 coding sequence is TGTGCCAGCAGTTTTCGGCTAGCCGGGTTGAACACCGGGGAGCTGTTTTTT. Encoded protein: CASSFRLAGLNTGELFF.

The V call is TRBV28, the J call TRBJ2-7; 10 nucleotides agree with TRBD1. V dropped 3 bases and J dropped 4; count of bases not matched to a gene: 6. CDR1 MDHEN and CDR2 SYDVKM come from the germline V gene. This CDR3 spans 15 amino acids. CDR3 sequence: CASSLYPGQGYEQYF. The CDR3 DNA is TGTGCCAGCAGTTTGTACCCGGGACAGGGGTACGAGCAGTACTTC.

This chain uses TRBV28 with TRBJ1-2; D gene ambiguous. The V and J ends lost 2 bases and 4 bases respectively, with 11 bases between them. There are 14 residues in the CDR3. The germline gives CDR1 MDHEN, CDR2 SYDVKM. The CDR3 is CASSLRAIGYGYTF. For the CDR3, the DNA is TGTGCCAGCAGTTTACGGGCTATTGGCTATGGCTACACCTTC.

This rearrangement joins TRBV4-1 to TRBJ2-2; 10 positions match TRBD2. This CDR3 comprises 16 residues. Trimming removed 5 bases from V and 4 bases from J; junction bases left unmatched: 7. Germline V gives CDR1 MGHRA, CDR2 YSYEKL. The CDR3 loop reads CASSSERGGFTGELFF. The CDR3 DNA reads TGCGCCAGCAGCTCCGAGCGGGGGGGTTTCACCGGGGAGCTGTTTTTT.

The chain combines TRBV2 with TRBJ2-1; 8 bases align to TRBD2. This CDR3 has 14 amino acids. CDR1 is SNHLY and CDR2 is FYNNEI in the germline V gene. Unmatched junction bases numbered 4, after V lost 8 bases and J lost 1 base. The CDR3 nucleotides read TGTGCCAGCTGGAGCGGGAGTTCCTACAATGAGCAGTTCTTC. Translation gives CASWSGSSYNEQFF.

CDR3 sequence (DNA): TGCAGCGTCCGAGCTGGAAACACCATATATTTT. Encoded protein: CSVRAGNTIYF. V and J are TRBV29-1 and TRBJ1-3; D uncertain. The CDR3 is 11 amino acids. The V end was cut by 6 bases, the J end by 2 bases, with 5 bases between. Germline loops: CDR1 SQVTM, CDR2 ANQGSEA.

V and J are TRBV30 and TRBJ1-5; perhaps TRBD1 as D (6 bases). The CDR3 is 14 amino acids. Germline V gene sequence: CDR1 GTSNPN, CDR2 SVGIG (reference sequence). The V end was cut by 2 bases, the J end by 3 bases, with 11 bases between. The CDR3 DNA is TGTGCCTGGAGTCGAACAGGGAACAATCAGCCCCAGCATTTT. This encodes CAWSRTGNNQPQHF.

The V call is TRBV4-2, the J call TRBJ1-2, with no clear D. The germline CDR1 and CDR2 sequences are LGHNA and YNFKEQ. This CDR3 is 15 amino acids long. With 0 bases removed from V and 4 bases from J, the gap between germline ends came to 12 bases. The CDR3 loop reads CASSQDMTSAYGYTF. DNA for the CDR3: TGTGCCAGCAGCCAAGATATGACAAGTGCCTATGGCTACACCTTC.